These 7 T cell receptor beta chains were sequenced from one sample in a study of T-cell reconstitution after alpha-beta-depleted transplantation in children. Unique molecular identifiers were incorporated when the TCRbeta library was constructed. MiXCR, run by TCRdb on the PCR reads, gives a single entry per CDR3 protein. The sample contains about 400,000 distinct CDR3 sequences, 13% of which appear only once. The material was PBMCs, obtained from the stem cell graft. Every receptor here comes from a human donor who donated a stem cell graft to a child with Fanconi anemia.

The chain uses TRBV5-5 and TRBJ1-4; D is unclear. This CDR3 region has 15 residues. V was pared by 1 base and J by 5 bases, with 12 bases between. In germline, CDR1 is SGHKS, CDR2 YYEKEE (reference sequence). The CDR3 protein is CASSLSARLNEKLFF. The CDR3, as DNA: TGTGCCAGCAGCTTGTCAGCTAGACTCAATGAAAAACTGTTTTTT.

Only a few counts were recorded for this clonotype. The chain recombines TRBV19 with TRBJ1-1; 9 bases fit TRBD1. The germline V gene has CDR1 LNHDA and CDR2 SQIVND (reference sequence). Trimming took 5 bases from V and 6 from J; bases not matched to a gene: 7. This CDR3 is 14 amino acids long. CDR3 amino acids: CASSRRGTGSEAFF. DNA of the CDR3: TGTGCCAGTAGTCGCCGCGGGACAGGGTCTGAAGCTTTCTTT.

The sample holds many counts of this clonotype. The V call is TRBV12-3 or TRBV12-4, the J call TRBJ2-3; 8 nucleotides match TRBD1. Unmatched junction bases numbered 9, after V lost 5 bases and J lost 2 bases. The CDR3 loop spans 16 amino acids. For the CDR3, the DNA is TGTGCCAGCAGTCTTGGGGACAGGCGAAACACAGATACGCAGTATTTT. Its protein product is CASSLGDRRNTDTQYF.

This clonotype was seen a few times. The gene calls are TRBV2 and TRBJ2-5; 9 positions agree with TRBD2. Germline lookup yields CDR1 SNHLY and CDR2 FYNNEI. The CDR3 is 15 amino acids. V trimming: 7 bases; J trimming: 7 bases; junction bases outside the gene matches: 13. The CDR3 nucleotides are TGTGCCAGCAAGCGCGGGGGGGCGGCAGAGGGGACCCAGTACTTC. It is translated as CASKRGGAAEGTQYF.

This clonotype was recorded at least ten times. This chain joins TRBV5-6 and TRBJ1-1; no definite D call. CDR3 length: 14 amino acids. Per germline, CDR1 SGHDT and CDR2 YYEEEE. Trimming removed 1 base at V and 1 base at J, with 8 bases between. DNA of the CDR3: TGTGCCAGCAGCTTGTTAATGAGGAACACTGAAGCTTTCTTT. Translated, it gives CASSLLMRNTEAFF.

The sample holds many counts of this clonotype. The rearrangement joins TRBV5-1 to TRBJ2-5, with unresolved D. V was pared by 4 bases and J by 1 base, with 11 bases between. Looked up from germline, CDR1 is SGHRS and CDR2 is YFSETQ. CDR3 length equals 14 residues. The CDR3 reads CASSLERLQETQYF. Here the CDR3 DNA reads TGCGCCAGCAGCCTTGAACGTCTCCAAGAGACCCAGTACTTC.

The table lists this clonotype with a few counts. The chain has TRBV7-2 and TRBJ2-3; 7 bases fit TRBD2. CDR3 length: 14 amino acids. J lost 5 bases, V lost 5 bases, and 7 bases had no gene match. Germline V lookup: CDR1 SGHTA, CDR2 FQGNSA. CDR3 in amino acids: CASSQTWGGDTQYF. The CDR3 DNA reads TGTGCCAGCAGCCAAACTTGGGGGGGAGATACGCAGTATTTT.